This T cell receptor (beta chain) was sequenced during a study of cytomegalovirus exposure and HLA in healthy donors. Per the germline V gene, CDR1 is SGHDT and CDR2 is YYEEEE. This CDR3 has 13 amino acids. With 4 bases removed from V and 4 bases from J, the gap between germline ends came to 12 bases. Amplification used 60 Vbeta primers and 13 Jbeta primers. The table came from immunoSEQ multiplex PCR; TCRdb's copy has only in-frame clones and leaves some out. The sample yields approximately 77,000 clones, over 70% seen once. About this clone: Its antigen is currently unknown.

Overall study findings and caveats: In a later analysis, the majority of CMV-associated beta chains seemingly showed HLA restriction. High specificity and sensitivity for cytomegalovirus status were reported for the classifier. The majority of TCR sequences were rare, yet some public TCRs appeared in many donors.

Material for sequencing was PBMCs. V usage is TRBV5-6 and J usage is TRBJ2-7; no definite D call. The source is a woman aged 35 to 49 in good health and CMV-seronegative. CDR3 sequence (DNA): TGTGCCAGCAGCGGAACAACAGTGTACGAGCAGTACTTC. Translating it yields CASSGTTVYEQYF.